This is a list of T cell receptor beta chains from one sample in a study of blood T cell repertoires in COVID-19. Profiled with immunoSEQ multiplex PCR; TCRdb holds only in-frame clones, not every one. Among 300,000 to 400,000 clones listed, 75% to 90% were seen once. Sequencing input: PBMCs or T cells enriched from blood (not recorded which). These receptors all stem from a man aged 18 to 35 who had recovered from COVID-19. Each CDR3 is given with its conserved first and last residue.

j_call v_call cdr3_aa
TRBJ2-7 TRBV27 CASSTQLAGRYEQYF
TRBJ1-3 TRBV7-9 CASSLGPGGNTIYF
TRBJ1-3 TRBV18 CASSPQAQSGNTIYF
TRBJ2-1 TRBV7-3 CASSLNPPRGLYNEQFF
TRBJ1-1 TRBV6-5 CASSAGTGGTEAFF
TRBJ1-3 TRBV19 CASTPGAGNTIYF
TRBJ1-1 TRBV6-5 CASQEGWYTEAFF
TRBJ2-2 TRBV9 CASSVSSGNTGELFF
TRBJ1-1 TRBV27 CASSGSSGYSAFF
TRBJ1-5 TRBV28 CASSSPTESNQPQHF
TRBJ2-7 TRBV9 CASSLGLDTTYEQYF
TRBJ2-2 TRBV19 CASGRGGDAGELFF
TRBJ1-5 TRBV18 CASSPNQVNQPQHF
TRBJ2-5 TRBV11-1 CASGQGARETQYF
TRBJ1-1 TRBV6-5 CASRTGPPLNTEAFF
TRBJ2-4 TRBV18 CASSPPAYKNIQYF
TRBJ1-2 TRBV6-5 CASRGPLRANYGYTF
TRBJ2-1 TRBV18 CASSRGGQGSRNEQFF
TRBJ1-2 TRBV28 CASSLPQGGAASGYTF
TRBJ1-5 TRBV4-1 CASSPYSHSNQPQHF
TRBJ2-7 TRBV7-9 CASSRQYYEQYF
TRBJ2-7 TRBV29-1 CSVARRTRTGLYEQYF
TRBJ1-3 TRBV6-5 CASRDTNSDTIYF
TRBJ2-3 TRBV19 CASSMTSGSLDTQYF
TRBJ2-5 TRBV3-1/TRBV3-2 CASSQVGTGFIRDF
TRBJ2-3 TRBV19 CASSTTGGFTDTQYF
TRBJ2-3 TRBV7-9 CASSLVSGVHDTQYF
TRBJ2-7 TRBV27 CASRLDSPYEQYF
TRBJ2-5 TRBV30 CAWSSTGETQYF